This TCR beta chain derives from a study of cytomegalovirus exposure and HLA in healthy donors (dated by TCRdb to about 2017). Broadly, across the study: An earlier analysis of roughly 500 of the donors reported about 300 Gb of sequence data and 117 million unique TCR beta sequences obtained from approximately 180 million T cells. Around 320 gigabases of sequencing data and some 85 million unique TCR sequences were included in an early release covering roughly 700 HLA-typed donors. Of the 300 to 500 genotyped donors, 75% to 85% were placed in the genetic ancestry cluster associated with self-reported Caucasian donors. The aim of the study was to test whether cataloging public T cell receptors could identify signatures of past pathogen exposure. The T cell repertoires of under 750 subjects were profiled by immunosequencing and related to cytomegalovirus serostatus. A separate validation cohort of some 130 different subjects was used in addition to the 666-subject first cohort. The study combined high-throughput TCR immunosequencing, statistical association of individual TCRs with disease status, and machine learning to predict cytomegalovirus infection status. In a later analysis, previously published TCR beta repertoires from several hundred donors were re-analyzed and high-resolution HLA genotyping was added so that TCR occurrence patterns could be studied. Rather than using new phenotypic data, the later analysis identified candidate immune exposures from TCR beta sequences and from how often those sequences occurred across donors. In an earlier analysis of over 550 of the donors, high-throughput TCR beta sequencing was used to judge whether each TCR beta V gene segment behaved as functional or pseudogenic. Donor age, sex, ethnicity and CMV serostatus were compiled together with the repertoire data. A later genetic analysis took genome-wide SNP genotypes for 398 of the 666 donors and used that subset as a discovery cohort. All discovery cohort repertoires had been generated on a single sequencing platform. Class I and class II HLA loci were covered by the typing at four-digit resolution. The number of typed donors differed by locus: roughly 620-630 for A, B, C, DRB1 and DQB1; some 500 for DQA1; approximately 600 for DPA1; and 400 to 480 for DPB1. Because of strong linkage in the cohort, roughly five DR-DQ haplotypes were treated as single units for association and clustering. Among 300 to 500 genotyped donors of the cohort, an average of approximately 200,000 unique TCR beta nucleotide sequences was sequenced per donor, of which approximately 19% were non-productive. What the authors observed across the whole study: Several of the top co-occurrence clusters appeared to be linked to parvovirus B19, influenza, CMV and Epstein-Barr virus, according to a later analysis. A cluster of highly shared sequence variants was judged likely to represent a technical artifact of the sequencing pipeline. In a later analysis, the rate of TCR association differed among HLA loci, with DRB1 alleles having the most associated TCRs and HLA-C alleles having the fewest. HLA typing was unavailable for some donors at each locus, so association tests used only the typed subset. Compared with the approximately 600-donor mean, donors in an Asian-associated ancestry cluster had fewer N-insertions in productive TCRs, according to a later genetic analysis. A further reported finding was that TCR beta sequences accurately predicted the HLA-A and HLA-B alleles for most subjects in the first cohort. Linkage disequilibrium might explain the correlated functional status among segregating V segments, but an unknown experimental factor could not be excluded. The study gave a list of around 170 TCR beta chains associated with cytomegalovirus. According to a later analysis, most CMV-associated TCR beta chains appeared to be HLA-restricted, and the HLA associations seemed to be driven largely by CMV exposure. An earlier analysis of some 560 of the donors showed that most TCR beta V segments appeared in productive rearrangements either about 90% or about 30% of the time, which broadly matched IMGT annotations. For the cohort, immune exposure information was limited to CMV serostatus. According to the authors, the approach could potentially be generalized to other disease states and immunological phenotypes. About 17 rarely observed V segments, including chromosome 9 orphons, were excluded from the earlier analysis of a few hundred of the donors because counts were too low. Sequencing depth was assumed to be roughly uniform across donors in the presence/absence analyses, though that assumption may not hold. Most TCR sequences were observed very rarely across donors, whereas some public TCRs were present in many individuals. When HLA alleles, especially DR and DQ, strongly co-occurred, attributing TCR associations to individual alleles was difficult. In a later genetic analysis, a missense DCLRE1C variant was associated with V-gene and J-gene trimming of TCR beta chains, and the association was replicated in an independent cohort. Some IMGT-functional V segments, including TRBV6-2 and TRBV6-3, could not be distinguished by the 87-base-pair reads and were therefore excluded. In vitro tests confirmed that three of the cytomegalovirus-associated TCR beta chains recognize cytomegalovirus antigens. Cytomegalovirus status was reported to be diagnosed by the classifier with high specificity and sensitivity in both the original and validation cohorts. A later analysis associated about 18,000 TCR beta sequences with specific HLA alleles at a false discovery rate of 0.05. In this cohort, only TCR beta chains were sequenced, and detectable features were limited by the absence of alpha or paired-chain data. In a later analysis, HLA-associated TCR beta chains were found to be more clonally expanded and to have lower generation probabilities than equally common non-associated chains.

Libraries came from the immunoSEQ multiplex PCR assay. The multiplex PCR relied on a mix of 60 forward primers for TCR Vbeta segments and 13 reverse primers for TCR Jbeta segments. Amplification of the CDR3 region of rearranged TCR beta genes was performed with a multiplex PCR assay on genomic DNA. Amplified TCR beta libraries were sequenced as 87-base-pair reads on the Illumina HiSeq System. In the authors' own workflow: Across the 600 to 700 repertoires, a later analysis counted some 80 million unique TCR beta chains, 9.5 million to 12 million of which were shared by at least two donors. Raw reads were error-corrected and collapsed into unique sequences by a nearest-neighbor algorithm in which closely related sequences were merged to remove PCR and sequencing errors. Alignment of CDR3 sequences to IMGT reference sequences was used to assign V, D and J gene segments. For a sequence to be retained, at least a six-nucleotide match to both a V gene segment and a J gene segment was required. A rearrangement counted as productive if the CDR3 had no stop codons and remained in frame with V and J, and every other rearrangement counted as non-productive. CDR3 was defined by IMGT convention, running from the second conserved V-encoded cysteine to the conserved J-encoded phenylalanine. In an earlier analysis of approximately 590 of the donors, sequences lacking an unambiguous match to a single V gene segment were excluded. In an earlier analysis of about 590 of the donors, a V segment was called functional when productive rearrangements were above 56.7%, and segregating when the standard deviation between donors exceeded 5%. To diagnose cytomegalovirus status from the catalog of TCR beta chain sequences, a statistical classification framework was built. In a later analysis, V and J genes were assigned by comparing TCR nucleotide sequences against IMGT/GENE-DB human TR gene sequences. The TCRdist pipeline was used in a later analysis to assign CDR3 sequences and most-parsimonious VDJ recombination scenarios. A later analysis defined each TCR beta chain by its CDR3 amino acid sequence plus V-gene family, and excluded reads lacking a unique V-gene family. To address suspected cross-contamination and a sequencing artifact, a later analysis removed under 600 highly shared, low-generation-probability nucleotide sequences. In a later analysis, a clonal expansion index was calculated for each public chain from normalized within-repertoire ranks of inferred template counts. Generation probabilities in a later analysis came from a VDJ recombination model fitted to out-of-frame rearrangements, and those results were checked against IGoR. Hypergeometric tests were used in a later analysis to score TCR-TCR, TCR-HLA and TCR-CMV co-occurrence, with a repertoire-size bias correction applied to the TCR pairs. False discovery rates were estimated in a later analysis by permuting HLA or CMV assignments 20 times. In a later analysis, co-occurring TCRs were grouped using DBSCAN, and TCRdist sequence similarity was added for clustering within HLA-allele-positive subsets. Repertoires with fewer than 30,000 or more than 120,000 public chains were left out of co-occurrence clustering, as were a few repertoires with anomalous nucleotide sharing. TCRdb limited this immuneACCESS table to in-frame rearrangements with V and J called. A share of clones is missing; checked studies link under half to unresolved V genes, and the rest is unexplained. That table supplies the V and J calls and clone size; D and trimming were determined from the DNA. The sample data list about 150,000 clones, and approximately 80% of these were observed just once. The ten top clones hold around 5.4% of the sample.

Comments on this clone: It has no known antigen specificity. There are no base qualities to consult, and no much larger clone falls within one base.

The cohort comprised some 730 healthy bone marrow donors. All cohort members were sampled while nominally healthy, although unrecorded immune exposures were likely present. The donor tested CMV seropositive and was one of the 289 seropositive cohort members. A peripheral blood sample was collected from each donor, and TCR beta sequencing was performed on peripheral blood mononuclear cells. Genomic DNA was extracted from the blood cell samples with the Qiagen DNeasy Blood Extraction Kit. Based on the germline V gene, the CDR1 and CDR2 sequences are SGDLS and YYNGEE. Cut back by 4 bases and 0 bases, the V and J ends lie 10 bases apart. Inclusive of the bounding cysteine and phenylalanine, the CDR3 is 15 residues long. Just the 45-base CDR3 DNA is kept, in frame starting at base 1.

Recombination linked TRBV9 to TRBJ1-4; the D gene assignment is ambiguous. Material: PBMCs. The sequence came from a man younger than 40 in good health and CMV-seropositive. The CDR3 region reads CASSQTAATNEKLFF. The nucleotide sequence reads TGTGCCAGCAGCCAAACAGCTGCAACTAATGAAAAACTGTTTTTT. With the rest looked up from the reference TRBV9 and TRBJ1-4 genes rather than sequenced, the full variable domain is DSGVTQTPKHLITATGQRVTLRCSPRSGDLSVYWYQQSLDQGLQFLIQYYNGEERAKGNILERFSAQQFPDLHSELNLSSLELGDSALYFCASSQTAATNEKLFFGSGTQLSVL.